The 30 T cell receptor beta chains reported below all come from one sample, sequenced in a study of T cells in Graves' hyperthyroidism and ophthalmopathy. RNA transcripts gave rise to amplified TCR beta CDR3 regions. The study used the HTBI primer set for a first-round RT-PCR of the TCR CDR3. A single record per CDR3 protein comes from TCRdb applying MiXCR to the multiplex PCR reads. Of roughly 380,000 distinct CDR3 sequences listed, approximately 13% are singletons. The sequenced sample consisted of blood. These receptors were collected from a woman younger than 35 with Graves' hyperthyroidism.

This rearrangement joins TRBV28 to TRBJ2-7; D perhaps matches TRBD2 (7 bases). The germline V gene has CDR1 MDHEN and CDR2 SYDVKM. The V and J ends lost 6 bases and 2 bases respectively, with 17 bases between them. The length of the CDR3 is 15 residues. Here the CDR3 DNA reads TGTGCCAGCAGCTTGTCCCGGGGGGCGGCCTACGAGCAGTACTTC. Translated: CASSLSRGAAYEQYF. Together with reference TRBV28 and TRBJ2-7, the CDR3 gives the full variable domain: DVKVTQSSRYLVKRTGEKVFLECVQDMDHENMFWYRQDPGLGLRLIYFSYDVKMKEKGDIPEGYSVSREKKERFSLILESASTNQTSMYLCASSLSRGAAYEQYFGPGTRLTVT.

In its sample, this clonotype was seen a few times. The chain employs TRBV2 and TRBJ2-7; D assignment may be TRBD1 or TRBD2 (5 bases each). This CDR3 region has 14 residues. Looked up from germline, CDR1 is SNHLY and CDR2 is FYNNEI. V shed 6 bases and J shed 5 bases, with 17 bases lying between them. CDR3 sequence reads: CASRGRRPLDEQYF. CDR3 nucleotides: TGTGCCAGCAGGGGACGTCGGCCGCTGGACGAGCAGTACTTC.

This clonotype was counted ten times or more. The rearrangement joins TRBV7-8 to TRBJ2-3; the match to TRBD2 covers 15 bases. The germline V gene encodes CDR1 SGHVS and CDR2 FQNEAQ. CDR3 length: 17 residues. J gave up 2 bases and V 4 bases, and 4 bases lay outside the gene matches. DNA for the CDR3: TGTGCCAGCAGCTCAGGACTAGCGGGAGGGTTCACAGATACGCAGTATTTT. Its translation: CASSSGLAGGFTDTQYF.

This clonotype was detected many times. This sequence joins TRBV27 and TRBJ2-1, with D maybe TRBD1 (5 bases). CDR1 and CDR2 from the germline V gene are MNHEY and SMNVEV (reference sequence). CDR3 size: 13 residues. V lost 8 bases to trimming and J lost 16 bases, with 24 bases between them. CDR3 bases: TGTGCCAGCGGGGCCCCTCTGTCGACTTACCGTTTCTTC. Protein: CASGAPLSTYRFF.

This clonotype has just a few counts. The J gene is TRBJ2-5, the V gene TRBV20-1, with TRBD2 identical over 7 bases. J was trimmed by 2 bases and V by 4 bases; bases with no gene match: 10. This CDR3 has 15 amino acids. Germline-derived CDR1 and CDR2 are DFQATT and SNEGSKA (reference sequence). The CDR3 sequence is CSAISPAGSQETQYF. The CDR3 bases are TGCAGTGCTATCAGTCCAGCGGGAAGTCAAGAGACCCAGTACTTC.

This clonotype was recorded many times. The V and J genes are TRBV6-1 and TRBJ2-7, with D possibly being TRBD1 (6 bases). Germline V gives CDR1 MNHNS, CDR2 SASEGT. CDR3 length equals 14 residues. V lost 5 bases and J 0 bases, leaving 11 bases between the germline ends. CDR3 DNA sequence: TGTGCCAGCAGTCGACAGGCGACCTCCTACGAGCAGTACTTC. It encodes CASSRQATSYEQYF.

As to this clonotype: Given a much more abundant clone one base away, this may be a read error. The chain links TRBV28 to TRBJ2-2; no firm D call. The length of the CDR3 is 15 residues. Germline assignment: CDR1 MDHEN and CDR2 SYDVKM. CDR3 region: CAGSLFLARTGELFF. The CDR3 nucleotides are TGTGCCGGCAGTTTATTTTTGGCCCGAACCGGGGAGCTGTTTTTT.

This clonotype was seen at least ten times. The V and J genes are TRBV20-1 and TRBJ2-7; maybe TRBD1 (6 bases). The CDR3 runs 16 residues. CDR1 and CDR2 (germline): DFQATT, SNEGSKA (reference sequence). V lost 3 bases, J lost 7 bases, and 25 bases lay in between. The CDR3 nucleotides are TGCAGTGCTAGTATGTTTGCGTCGGACAGTGACCAGGAGCAGTACTTC. Translating gives CSASMFASDSDQEQYF.

This clonotype was seen a few times. This chain connects TRBV9 to TRBJ1-3; the D is unclear. The CDR3 is made up of 16 amino acids. Trimming took 2 bases from V and 0 from J, leaving 12 bases between them. CDR1 is SGDLS and CDR2 is YYNGEE in the germline V gene. CDR3 coding DNA: TGTGCCAGCAGCGTCGACGCAGTTACCTCTGGAAACACCATATATTTT. It translates to CASSVDAVTSGNTIYF.

J is TRBJ2-5 and V is TRBV7-9; D possibly corresponds to TRBD2 (5 bases). The CDR3 is 15 residues long. From germline, CDR1 is SEHNR and CDR2 FQNEAQ (reference sequence). V was shortened by 1 base and J by 4 bases, with 13 bases between the two germline ends. CDR3 amino acids: CASSLESGMGETQYF. DNA for the CDR3: TGTGCCAGCAGCTTAGAATCCGGGATGGGAGAGACCCAGTACTTC.

This clonotype was counted many times. This rearrangement joins TRBV11-2 to TRBJ1-5; the D is unclear. Germline V CDR1 and CDR2: SGHAT, FQNNGV. The CDR3 runs 13 residues. Trimming shortened V by 1 base and J by 3 bases, and 4 bases separated the two germline ends. The CDR3 here is CASSLADNQPQHF. CDR3 nucleotide sequence: TGTGCCAGCAGCTTAGCGGACAATCAGCCCCAGCATTTT.

This clonotype was picked up many times. This chain connects TRBV27 to TRBJ2-1; the match to TRBD2 covers 13 bases. The CDR3 consists of 16 residues. V lost 8 bases and J lost 8; bases outside the gene matches: 12. Looked up from germline, CDR1 is MNHEY and CDR2 is SMNVEV (reference sequence). The CDR3 coding sequence is TGTGCCAGCGGGTGGACTAGCGGGAGTATGGGCCATGAGCAGTTCTTC. It specifies CASGWTSGSMGHEQFF.

V and J are TRBV15 and TRBJ1-4, with D perhaps TRBD1 (5 bases). The V and J ends lost 9 bases and 8 bases respectively, with 19 bases between them. CDR1 is LNHNV and CDR2 is YYDKDF in the germline V gene (reference sequence). The CDR3 is 14 amino acids. In nucleotides, the CDR3 is TGTGCCACAGGGGAGCCCCCCGGTGGGGAAAAACTGTTTTTT. Its translation is CATGEPPGGEKLFF.

With regard to this clonotype: Mismatch with germline at one junction end may stem from a read error. The V gene is TRBV10-3, the J gene TRBJ2-1; 8 positions match TRBD1. This CDR3 region has 14 residues. Germline V gene data show CDR1 as ENHRY and CDR2 as SYGVKD. As DNA, the CDR3 is TGTGCCATCAGTGGACAGGGGATAGGCAATGGGCAGTTCTTC. Translating gives CAISGQGIGNGQFF.

This clonotype was seen more than once but under ten times. The V gene is TRBV25-1, the J gene TRBJ1-1; tentatively, D is TRBD1 (6 bases). CDR3 length: 14 amino acids. Between the trimmed V and J ends, which lost 2 bases and 2 bases, there was a span of 9 bases. CDR1 MGHDK and CDR2 SYGVNS come from the germline V gene. The CDR3 DNA follows: TGTGCCAGCAGTGAAGGACAGTTTAACACTGAAGCTTTCTTT. As protein: CASSEGQFNTEAFF. The entire variable domain, with the rest obtained from reference TRBV25-1 and TRBJ1-1, is as follows: EADIYQTPRYLVIGTGKKITLECSQTMGHDKMYWYQQDPGMELHLIHYSYGVNSTEKGDLSSESTVSRIRTEHFPLTLESARPSHTSQYLCASSEGQFNTEAFFGQGTRLTVV.

The chain combines TRBV5-1 with TRBJ2-1; TRBD2 agrees at 16 bases. The CDR3 is 19 amino acids. Germline CDR1 is SGHRS and CDR2 is YFSETQ. V lost 6 bases to trimming and J lost 0 bases; unmatched junction nucleotides: 9. The CDR3 spells CASTMGTSGRVLSYNEQFF. The DNA for the CDR3 is TGCGCCAGCACTATGGGGACTAGCGGGAGGGTTCTCTCCTACAATGAGCAGTTCTTC.

This clonotype was observed at least ten times. This chain joins TRBV11-2 and TRBJ2-3; 10 bases agree with TRBD2. The V gene end was trimmed by 5 bases and the J gene end by 0 bases; junction bases not matched to a gene: 11. From germline, CDR1 is SGHAT and CDR2 FQNNGV. This CDR3 has 18 residues. The CDR3 reads CASSVGIGTSESTDTQYF. The CDR3 DNA sequence: TGTGCCAGCAGCGTAGGGATTGGGACTAGCGAAAGCACAGATACGCAGTATTTT.

This clonotype showed up many times. The V and J genes are TRBV20-1 and TRBJ1-4; 7 nucleotides agree with TRBD1. This CDR3 spans 14 amino acids. J was trimmed by 8 bases and V by 3 bases; bases with no gene match: 9. CDR1 DFQATT and CDR2 SNEGSKA come from the germline V gene (reference sequence). CDR3 coding DNA: TGCAGTGCTAGTCACCGGGACAGCTACGAAAAACTGTTTTTT. Protein product: CSASHRDSYEKLFF.

This clonotype was detected ten times or more. J is TRBJ1-1 and V is TRBV6-2 or TRBV6-3; 7 bases line up with TRBD1. The V gene end was trimmed by 2 bases and the J gene end by 7 bases; junction bases not matched to a gene: 4. The CDR3 spans 13 residues. Germline lookup yields CDR1 MNHEY and CDR2 SVGEGT. The CDR3 is CASSYRGQVEAFF. The CDR3 nucleotides read TGTGCCAGCAGTTACAGGGGGCAGGTTGAAGCTTTCTTT.

This clonotype has at least ten counts. The V call is TRBV20-1, the J call TRBJ2-7; 13 bases are shared with TRBD2. This CDR3 region has 14 residues. The V and J ends lost 8 bases and 0 bases, in that order; junction bases with no gene match: 4. Looked up from germline, CDR1 is DFQATT and CDR2 is SNEGSKA (reference sequence). CDR3 protein: CSSGLAGDSYEQYF. CDR3 sequence (DNA): TGCAGTTCTGGACTAGCGGGAGACTCCTACGAGCAGTACTTC.

The sample holds many counts of this clonotype. The gene calls are TRBV2 and TRBJ1-2; D unresolved. Trimming stripped 6 bases from V and 0 bases from J, with 14 bases between. The CDR3 runs to 15 residues. The germline V gene has CDR1 SNHLY and CDR2 FYNNEI. CDR3 region: CASSDRFDANYGYTF. The CDR3 nucleotides read TGTGCCAGCAGCGACCGATTCGACGCTAACTATGGCTACACCTTC.

The table lists this clonotype with a few counts. The chain couples TRBV16 to TRBJ1-2, with no clear D. V was trimmed by 5 bases and J by 8 bases, leaving 12 bases between them. The CDR3 totals 12 residues. Germline V gives CDR1 KGHSY, CDR2 FQNENV. Written as DNA, the CDR3 is TGTGCCAGCAGCATGGCCCGGGTGGGCTACACCTTC. Residues: CASSMARVGYTF.

This clonotype was seen at least ten times. V is TRBV7-8 and J is TRBJ1-1, with no clear D. The CDR3 extends over 16 amino acids. Germline loops: CDR1 SGHVS, CDR2 FQNEAQ. V lost 3 bases to trimming and J lost 0 bases, with 14 bases between them. The CDR3 protein is CASSFQSTVMNTEAFF. In nucleotides, the CDR3 is TGTGCCAGCAGCTTCCAATCCACGGTGATGAACACTGAAGCTTTCTTT.

This clonotype was observed many times. The chain carries TRBV11-2 and TRBJ2-1, with D possibly TRBD2 on 5 matching bases. The CDR3 is made up of 14 amino acids. V was trimmed by 5 bases and J by 2 bases, leaving 10 bases between them. CDR1 is SGHAT, CDR2 FQNNGV, per germline. In DNA form, the CDR3 reads TGTGCCAGCAGCCCGCCGGGGACCTACAATGAGCAGTTCTTC. Translated: CASSPPGTYNEQFF.

This clonotype was observed a few times. This rearrangement joins TRBV5-8 to TRBJ2-2; D is unresolved. The CDR3 sequence is 14 residues long. The ends were cut back, 4 bases at V and 4 bases at J, with 11 bases in the middle. Germline loops: CDR1 SGHTS, CDR2 YDEGEE. The CDR3 sequence: CASSPDTFTGELFF. CDR3 sequence (DNA): TGTGCCAGCAGCCCAGACACTTTCACCGGGGAGCTGTTTTTT.

Ten or more counts support this clonotype. The gene calls are TRBV29-1 and TRBJ2-7; 8 nucleotides match TRBD1. The CDR3 extends over 12 amino acids. From germline, CDR1 is SQVTM and CDR2 ANQGSEA. Losses at the gene ends were 4 bases for V and 3 bases for J; bases not matched to a gene: 2. CDR3 residues: CSVGTGLYEQYF. For the CDR3, the DNA is TGCAGCGTTGGGACAGGGCTCTACGAGCAGTACTTC.

The chain is built from TRBV7-9 and TRBJ2-2, with 8 bases matching TRBD1. With 5 bases clipped from V and 1 base from J, the junction kept 6 bases outside the gene matches. This CDR3 contains 16 residues. Germline loops: CDR1 SEHNR, CDR2 FQNEAQ (reference sequence). The CDR3 DNA reads as TGTGCCAGCAGCCCCAGGGGGCGGGGGAACACCGGGGAGCTGTTTTTT. As protein: CASSPRGRGNTGELFF.

The gene calls are TRBV27 and TRBJ2-1; TRBD2 agrees at 10 bases. CDR1 is MNHEY, CDR2 SMNVEV, per germline (reference sequence). V dropped 5 bases and J dropped 0; count of bases not matched to a gene: 10. This CDR3 is 18 amino acids long. DNA for the CDR3: TGTGCCAGCAGTCCCCTTGGGCTAGCGGGAGTCTCCTACAATGAGCAGTTCTTC. This encodes CASSPLGLAGVSYNEQFF.

This chain links TRBV2 with TRBJ2-2; 10 bases agree with TRBD2. CDR1 is SNHLY and CDR2 is FYNNEI in the germline V gene. The V and J ends lost 6 bases and 3 bases, in that order; junction bases with no gene match: 4. The CDR3 is made up of 15 amino acids. The chain's CDR3 is CASRPGLAYTGELFF. Written as DNA, the CDR3 is TGTGCCAGCAGGCCGGGACTAGCGTACACCGGGGAGCTGTTTTTT.

The CDR3, as DNA: TGTGCCAGCAGCTTCGAAGGGGGAACTACCTACAATGAGCAGTTCTTC. Protein sequence: CASSFEGGTTYNEQFF. The chain recombines TRBV9 with TRBJ2-1; possibly TRBD1 for D (6 bases). The CDR3 is 16 residues long. Between the trimmed V and J ends, which lost 4 bases and 2 bases, there was a span of 16 bases. CDR1 SGDLS and CDR2 YYNGEE come from the germline V gene.